This T cell receptor (beta chain) was sequenced in a study of T-cell reconstitution after alpha-beta-depleted transplantation in children. Researchers prepared the TCRbeta library using unique molecular identifiers, the study reports. In TCRdb, the PCR reads were re-called with MiXCR into one record per CDR3 protein. The table has 150,000 to 250,000 distinct CDR3 sequences, roughly 6.5% seen once. In the case of this clonotype: Its matching antigen is unknown.

Trimming shortened V by 7 bases and J by 3 bases, and 16 bases separated the two germline ends. From germline, CDR1 is SQVTM and CDR2 ANQGSEA. CDR3 size: 13 residues. Study-wide results and limits: It was newly produced T cells that mostly accounted for T-cell counts and diversity one year after transplant. The origin of alpha-beta T cells about two months after transplant was reportedly several hundred expanded graft clones. From surviving recipient T cells and thymic progenitors came the high day-60 TCRbeta diversity observed in some patients.

This sequence joins TRBV29-1 and TRBJ2-7; TRBD1 or TRBD2 may be the D gene (5 bases each). The sample consisted of PBMCs, taken before TCRalphabeta/CD19-depleted stem cell transplant. The sequence derives from a girl under two years old with combined immunodeficiency, due to receive a stem cell transplant. For the CDR3, the DNA is TGCAGCGGGACCGGGGCCACGGACTACGAGCAGTACTTC. Translated: CSGTGATDYEQYF.